This T cell receptor (beta chain) comes out of a study of blood T cells in healthy people across ages. Per the germline V gene, CDR1 is SQVTM and CDR2 is ANQGSEA. The junction had 5 bases not matched to a gene; V was cut back by 3 bases and J by 3 bases. The CDR3 length is 14 residues. The use of a sample-barcoded 5' primer and a J-beta primer mix characterized a second PCR of 7 to 11 cycles. Every single cDNA molecule received a tag from a template-switch adaptor with 12 random nucleotides. MiXCR, run by TCRdb on the 5' RACE reads, gives a single entry per CDR3 protein. The table lists some 800,000 distinct CDR3 sequences, around 42% of them singletons. A minimum of 6 million PBMCs was isolated per sample.

The J gene is TRBJ2-3, the V gene TRBV29-1; 8 nucleotides line up with TRBD2. The TCR was taken from a man aged 55 to 70 in good health. Sequencing was performed on blood. The CDR3: CSVDGGAATDTQYF. The CDR3 DNA reads as TGCAGCGTTGACGGGGGGGCCGCGACAGATACGCAGTATTTT.